This T cell receptor (beta chain) was observed in a study of T-cell reconstitution after alpha-beta-depleted transplantation in children. This clonotype was counted a few times. Unique molecular identifiers were incorporated into the prepared TCRbeta library. TCRdb reprocessed the PCR reads with MiXCR, giving one entry per CDR3 protein. Of about 540,000 distinct CDR3 sequences in the sample, 25% to 30% were seen once. Here the sequenced sample was PBMCs, taken before TCRalphabeta/CD19-depleted stem cell transplant. The clonotype comes from a boy under two years old with Wiskott-Aldrich syndrome, due to receive a stem cell transplant.

Here the CDR3 reads CASSLRPRNQPQHF. The CDR3 DNA follows: TGTGCCAGCAGTTTAAGACCACGCAATCAGCCCCAGCATTTT. The chain couples TRBV27 to TRBJ1-5; D gene unclear. Germline-derived CDR1 and CDR2 are MNHEY and SMNVEV (reference sequence). Trimming cost V 2 bases and J 2 bases, with 7 bases left between them. The CDR3 covers 14 residues.